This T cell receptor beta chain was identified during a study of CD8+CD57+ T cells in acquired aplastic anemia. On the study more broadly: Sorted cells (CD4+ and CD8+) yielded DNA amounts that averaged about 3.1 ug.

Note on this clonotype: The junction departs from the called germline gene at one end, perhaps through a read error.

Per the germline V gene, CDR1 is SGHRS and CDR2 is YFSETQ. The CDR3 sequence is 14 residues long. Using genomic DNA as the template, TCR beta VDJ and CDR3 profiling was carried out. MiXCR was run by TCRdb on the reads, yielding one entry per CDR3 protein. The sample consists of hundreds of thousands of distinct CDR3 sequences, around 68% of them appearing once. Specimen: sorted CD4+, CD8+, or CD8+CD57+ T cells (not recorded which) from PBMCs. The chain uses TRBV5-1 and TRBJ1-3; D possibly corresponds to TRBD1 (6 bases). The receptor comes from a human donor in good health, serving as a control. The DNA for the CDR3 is TGCGCCAGCAGCCTGACAGGTGGAGGAACCACCATATATTTT. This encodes CASSLTGGGTTIYF. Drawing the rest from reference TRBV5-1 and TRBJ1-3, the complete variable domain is KAGVTQTPRYLIKTRGQQVTLSCSPISGHRSVSWYQQTPGQGLQFLFEYFSETQRNKGNFPGRFSGRQFSNSRSEMNVSTLELGDSALYLCASSLTGGGTTIYFGEGSWLTVV.